The text below deals with one T cell receptor (beta chain). Germline CDR1 is SGHRS and CDR2 is YFSETQ. The CDR3 is made up of 16 amino acids. V dropped 3 bases and J dropped 9; count of bases not matched to a gene: 15. The source of the sample is a study of blood T cell repertoires in COVID-19. The protocol was immunoSEQ multiplex PCR, while the TCRdb copy is restricted to in-frame clones and leaves out a portion. The sample has about 130,000 clones; about four fifths are singletons. The sequence was obtained from a man in his fifties or sixties who had recovered from COVID-19. The sample consisted of PBMCs or T cells enriched from blood (not recorded which). This rearrangement joins TRBV5-1 to TRBJ2-1; TRBD2 aligns across 7 bases. The CDR3 region has the DNA TGCGCCAGCAGCTGGAGCGCGGGGGACTACTACTCTGAGCAGTTCTTC. Its protein product is CASSWSAGDYYSEQFF.